Below are 17 T cell receptor beta chains sequenced from a single sample in a study of cytomegalovirus exposure and HLA in healthy donors. A multiplex PCR was run with 60 Vbeta primers and 13 Jbeta primers. Clones were sequenced by immunoSEQ multiplex PCR, and TCRdb holds only the in-frame ones, with some missing. The sample has around 120,000 clones, approximately 15% seen once. The sample consisted of PBMCs. Every receptor here comes from a young woman in good health and CMV-seronegative.

The table lists this clone with a few counts. The chain recombines TRBV7-6 with TRBJ2-3, with D maybe TRBD2 (6 bases). Per the germline V gene, CDR1 is SGHVS and CDR2 is FNYEAQ. The V gene lost 5 bases and the J gene lost 2 bases, with 17 bases spanning the gap. The CDR3 covers 16 residues. The CDR3 loop is CASSLNQGLNTDTQYF. The CDR3 DNA reads TGTGCCAGCAGCCTTAACCAGGGACTGAACACAGATACGCAGTATTTT.

The rearrangement joins TRBV7-9 to TRBJ2-1, with D hard to call. The length of the CDR3 is 15 residues. V lost 0 bases to trimming and J lost 5 bases, with 11 bases between them. Germline values: CDR1 SEHNR, CDR2 FQNEAQ (reference sequence). The CDR3 sequence: CASSLAKRRDNEQFF. The CDR3 bases are TGTGCCAGCAGCTTAGCGAAGCGTCGGGACAATGAGCAGTTCTTC.

This chain joins TRBV5-6 and TRBJ1-2, with D maybe TRBD1 (6 bases). With 4 bases removed from V and 5 bases from J, the gap between germline ends came to 12 bases. The germline V gene encodes CDR1 SGHDT and CDR2 YYEEEE. The CDR3 is made up of 13 amino acids. The CDR3 reads CASSVSGQYGYTF. The CDR3 DNA is TGTGCCAGCAGCGTATCCGGACAGTATGGCTACACCTTC.

This clone appeared once. The chain carries TRBV4-3 and TRBJ2-3; 16 nucleotides agree with TRBD2. This CDR3 is built from 17 residues. Germline-derived CDR1 and CDR2 are LGHNA and YSLEER. J was trimmed by 7 bases and V by 1 base; bases with no gene match: 5. The CDR3 DNA sequence: TGCGCCAGCAGCCAAGCCGGGACTAGCGGGGGGGCATATACGCAGTATTTT. It specifies CASSQAGTSGGAYTQYF.

This clone was counted between two and nine times. The chain joins TRBV7-6 to TRBJ2-1, with TRBD2 matching 8 bases. The CDR3 runs 16 residues. Germline loops: CDR1 SGHVS, CDR2 FNYEAQ. J was trimmed by 3 bases and V by 5 bases; bases with no gene match: 9. The CDR3 region is CASSHGTSGSYNEQFF. CDR3 bases: TGTGCCAGCAGCCACGGAACTAGCGGTAGCTACAATGAGCAGTTCTTC.

For this clone: This clone may be a read error of a much larger clone one base away. The V gene is TRBV6-1, the J gene TRBJ2-3; TRBD2 matches at 8 bases. Per the germline V gene, CDR1 is MNHNS and CDR2 is SASEGT. This CDR3 has 15 residues. Losses at the gene ends were 2 bases for V and 0 bases for J; bases not matched to a gene: 1. CDR3 coding DNA: TGTGCCAGCAGTGAACTAGCGGGCAGCACAGATACGCAGTATTTT. Residues: CASSELAGSTDTQYF.

This chain joins TRBV15 and TRBJ2-3; D may be TRBD2 (5 bases). The CDR3 runs to 16 residues. Between the trimmed V and J ends, which lost 0 bases and 2 bases, there was a span of 12 bases. CDR1 is LNHNV and CDR2 is YYDKDF in the germline V gene (reference sequence). In nucleotides, the CDR3 is TGTGCCACCAGCAGAGATACGACGGGGATCACAGATACGCAGTATTTT. Translation gives CATSRDTTGITDTQYF.

The chain couples TRBV15 to TRBJ1-6; 7 bases match TRBD1. The ends lost 5 bases at V and 8 bases at J; junction bases unmatched: 12. CDR1 is LNHNV and CDR2 is YYDKDF in the germline V gene (reference sequence). This CDR3 contains 16 residues. The CDR3 DNA follows: TGTGCCACCAGCCCCTTCCCGGGACAGCGGGATTCACCCCTCCACTTT. It codes for CATSPFPGQRDSPLHF.

The sample holds a few counts of this clone. The J gene is TRBJ1-1, the V gene TRBV9, with 7 positions matching TRBD1. Germline trimming cut 0 bases from V and 2 bases from J; bases unmatched to any gene: 13. This CDR3 spans 18 amino acids. Germline-derived CDR1 and CDR2 are SGDLS and YYNGEE. The CDR3 coding sequence is TGTGCCAGCAGCGTAGCTACCGGGGGACAGACAATAAACACTGAAGCTTTCTTT. As protein: CASSVATGGQTINTEAFF.

The genes are TRBV18 and TRBJ1-1; the match to TRBD1 covers 10 bases. Germline CDR1 is KGHSH and CDR2 is LQKENI. J was trimmed by 5 bases and V by 2 bases; bases with no gene match: 2. The CDR3 loop spans 14 amino acids. In DNA form, the CDR3 reads TGTGCCAGCTCACCAGGGGGACAGGGGACTGAAGCTTTCTTT. This sequence encodes CASSPGGQGTEAFF. Drawing the rest from reference TRBV18 and TRBJ1-1, the complete variable domain is NAGVMQNPRHLVRRRGQEARLRCSPMKGHSHVYWYRQLPEEGLKFMVYLQKENIIDESGMPKERFSAEFPKEGPSILRIQQVVRGDSAAYFCASSPGGQGTEAFFGQGTRLTVV.

The CDR3 bases are TGTGCCTCCCGGCCGCCGGGACTAGCGGTCGGTGGGACCCAGTACTTC. Amino acids: CASRPPGLAVGGTQYF. The rearrangement joins TRBV30 to TRBJ2-5; 11 nucleotides line up with TRBD2. Germline V CDR1 and CDR2: GTSNPN, SVGIG (reference sequence). V lost 7 bases to trimming and J lost 7 bases; unmatched junction nucleotides: 17. The CDR3 sequence is 16 residues long.

This clone turned up a few times. The V and J genes are TRBV28 and TRBJ2-3, with TRBD2 identical over 7 bases. Looked up from germline, CDR1 is MDHEN and CDR2 is SYDVKM. Trimming took 6 bases from V and 3 from J; bases not matched to a gene: 0. This CDR3 is built from 12 residues. CDR3 DNA: TGTGCCAGCAGCGGGGGGACAGATACGCAGTATTTT. Translating gives CASSGGTDTQYF.

This clone was counted between two and nine times. The chain combines TRBV28 with TRBJ2-7, with 7 bases that match TRBD1. From germline, CDR1 is MDHEN and CDR2 SYDVKM. The CDR3 loop spans 18 amino acids. V trimming: 8 bases; J trimming: 0 bases; junction bases outside the gene matches: 19. This chain's CDR3 is CASSYWDLGGQSSYEQYF. The CDR3 DNA follows: TGTGCCAGCTCCTACTGGGATCTTGGGGGACAGAGCTCCTACGAGCAGTACTTC.

To note about this clone: This sample includes further DNA sequences coding for the same CDR3. This chain connects TRBV6-5 to TRBJ1-2, with TRBD1 as a possible D gene (6 bases). V was shortened by 7 bases and J by 7 bases, with 19 bases between the two germline ends. CDR1 and CDR2 (germline): MNHEY, SVGAGI. CDR3 size: 14 residues. The CDR3 nucleotides are TGTGCCAGCAACCGAATTGGGGGGGCCGGTGGCTACACCTTC. This sequence encodes CASNRIGGAGGYTF.

This clone was picked up a small number of times. The gene calls are TRBV7-3 and TRBJ2-3, with 8 bases aligning to TRBD2. Germline loops: CDR1 SGHTA, CDR2 FQGTGA. Trimming took 1 base from V and 2 from J; bases not matched to a gene: 8. The CDR3 length is 17 residues. This chain's CDR3 is CASSLRGAGALTDTQYF. Written as DNA, the CDR3 is TGTGCCAGCAGCTTAAGGGGAGCGGGAGCACTCACAGATACGCAGTATTTT.

This chain links TRBV21-1 with TRBJ2-1; TRBD2, the table's D call, lacks a check against the DNA. TRBV21-1 represents a pseudogene. This CDR3 spans 16 amino acids. The CDR3 sequence: CASSRSGQSSYNEQFF. CDR3 coding DNA: TGTGCCAGCAGCAGAAGCGGGCAGAGCTCCTACAATGAGCAGTTCTTC.

This clone was recorded a few times. This chain links TRBV28 with TRBJ1-1; D remains unclear. V gave up 4 bases and J gave up 9 bases, with 12 bases separating them. Looked up from germline, CDR1 is MDHEN and CDR2 is SYDVKM. This CDR3 is built from 12 residues. CDR3 DNA sequence: TGTGCCAGCAGTTCTCCCCCCGGTAAAGCTTTCTTT. It translates to CASSSPPGKAFF.